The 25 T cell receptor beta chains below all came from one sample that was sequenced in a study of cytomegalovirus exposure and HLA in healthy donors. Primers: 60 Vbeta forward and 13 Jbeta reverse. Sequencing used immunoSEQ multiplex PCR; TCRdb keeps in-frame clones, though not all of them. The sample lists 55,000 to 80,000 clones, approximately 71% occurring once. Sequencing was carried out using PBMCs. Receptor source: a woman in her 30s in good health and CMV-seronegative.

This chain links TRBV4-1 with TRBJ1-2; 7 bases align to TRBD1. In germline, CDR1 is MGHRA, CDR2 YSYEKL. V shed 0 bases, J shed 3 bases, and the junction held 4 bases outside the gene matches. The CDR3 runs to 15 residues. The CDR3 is CASSQETGWDYGYTF. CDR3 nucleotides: TGCGCCAGCAGCCAAGAGACAGGGTGGGACTATGGCTACACCTTC.

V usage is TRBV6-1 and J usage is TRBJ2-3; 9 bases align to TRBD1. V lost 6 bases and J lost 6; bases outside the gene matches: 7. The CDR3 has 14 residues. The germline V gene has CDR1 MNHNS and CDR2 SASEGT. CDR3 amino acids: CASRTTGGRDTQYF. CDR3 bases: TGTGCCAGCAGGACGACAGGGGGAAGGGATACGCAGTATTTT.

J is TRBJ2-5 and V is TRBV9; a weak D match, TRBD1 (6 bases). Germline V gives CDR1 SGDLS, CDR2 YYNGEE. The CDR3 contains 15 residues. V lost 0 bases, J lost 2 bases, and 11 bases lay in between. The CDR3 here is CASSVAPGQQETQYF. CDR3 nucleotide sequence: TGTGCCAGCAGCGTAGCTCCTGGACAGCAAGAGACCCAGTACTTC.

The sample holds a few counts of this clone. The CDR3: CASSSLTASSGNTIYF. The DNA of the CDR3 is TGTGCCAGCAGCTCCCTGACTGCCAGCTCTGGAAACACCATATATTTT. V usage is TRBV7-8 and J usage is TRBJ1-3; no firm D call. From germline, CDR1 is SGHVS and CDR2 FQNEAQ. This CDR3 contains 16 residues. V was trimmed by 4 bases and J by 0 bases, leaving 13 bases between them.

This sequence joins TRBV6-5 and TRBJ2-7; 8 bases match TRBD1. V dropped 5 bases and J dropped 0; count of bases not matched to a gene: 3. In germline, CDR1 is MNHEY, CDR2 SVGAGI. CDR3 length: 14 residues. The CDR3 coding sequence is TGTGCCAGCAGTACCGACAGGGGCTCCTACGAGCAGTACTTC. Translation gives CASSTDRGSYEQYF.

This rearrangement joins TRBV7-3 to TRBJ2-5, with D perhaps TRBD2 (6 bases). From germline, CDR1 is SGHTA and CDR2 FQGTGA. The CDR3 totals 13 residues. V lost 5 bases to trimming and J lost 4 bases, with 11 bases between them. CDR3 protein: CASSRGGRETQYF. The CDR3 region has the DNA TGTGCCAGCAGCCGTGGGGGGAGAGAGACCCAGTACTTC.

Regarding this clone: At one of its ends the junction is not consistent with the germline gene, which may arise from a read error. CDR3 sequence reads: CASTYEALEIF. CDR3 nucleotide sequence: TGTGCCAGTACCTACGAGGCTCTCGAGATCTTT. The chain uses TRBV19 and TRBJ1-1, with D hard to call. CDR1 and CDR2 (germline): LNHDA, SQIVND (reference sequence). The CDR3 contains 11 residues.

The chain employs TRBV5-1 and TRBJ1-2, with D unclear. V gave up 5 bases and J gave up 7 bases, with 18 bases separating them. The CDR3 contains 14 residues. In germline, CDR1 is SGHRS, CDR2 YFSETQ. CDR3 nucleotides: TGCGCCAGCAGGGAGGCCGTTCAGGCAGGTGGCTACACCTTC. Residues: CASREAVQAGGYTF.

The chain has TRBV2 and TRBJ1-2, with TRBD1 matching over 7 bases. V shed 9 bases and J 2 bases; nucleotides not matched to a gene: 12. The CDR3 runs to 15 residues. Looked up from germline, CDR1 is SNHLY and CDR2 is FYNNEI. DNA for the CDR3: TGTGCCAGTCACAATTCCGGGACAGAAAACTATGGCTACACCTTC. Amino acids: CASHNSGTENYGYTF.

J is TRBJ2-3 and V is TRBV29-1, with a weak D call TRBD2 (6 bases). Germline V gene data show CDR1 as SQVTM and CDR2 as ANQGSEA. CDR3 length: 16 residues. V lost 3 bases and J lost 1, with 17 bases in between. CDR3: CSVDEPGGVGTDTQYF. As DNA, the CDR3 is TGCAGCGTTGATGAGCCGGGCGGGGTGGGCACAGATACGCAGTATTTT.

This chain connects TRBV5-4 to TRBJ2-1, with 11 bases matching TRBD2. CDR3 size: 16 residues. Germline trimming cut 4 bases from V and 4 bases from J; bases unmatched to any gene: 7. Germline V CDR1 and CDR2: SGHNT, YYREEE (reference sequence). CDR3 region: CASSRPGLADYNEQFF. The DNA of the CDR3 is TGTGCCAGCAGCCGGCCGGGACTAGCGGATTACAATGAGCAGTTCTTC. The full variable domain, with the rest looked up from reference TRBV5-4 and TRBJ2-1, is ETGVTQSPTHLIKTRGQQVTLRCSSQSGHNTVSWYQQALGQGPQFIFQYYREEENGRGNFPPRFSGLQFPNYSSELNVNALELDDSALYLCASSRPGLADYNEQFFGPGTRLTVL.

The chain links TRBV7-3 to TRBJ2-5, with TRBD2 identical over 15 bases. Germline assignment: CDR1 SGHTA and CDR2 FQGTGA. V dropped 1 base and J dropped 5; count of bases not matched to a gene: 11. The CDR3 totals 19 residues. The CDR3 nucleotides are TGTGCCAGCAGCTTAAAGGGGGGACTAGCGGGGGGCACGGCGGAGACCCAGTACTTC. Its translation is CASSLKGGLAGGTAETQYF.

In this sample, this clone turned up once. The CDR3 loop reads CASSTGQGMHNSPLHF. CDR3 bases: TGTGCCAGCAGCACGGGACAGGGGATGCATAATTCACCCCTCCACTTT. V gene TRBV4-2 combines with J gene TRBJ1-6, with 10 bases matching TRBD1. Germline assignment: CDR1 LGHNA and CDR2 YNFKEQ. Trimming cost V 5 bases and J 5 bases; bases outside gene matches: 6. CDR3 length: 16 residues.

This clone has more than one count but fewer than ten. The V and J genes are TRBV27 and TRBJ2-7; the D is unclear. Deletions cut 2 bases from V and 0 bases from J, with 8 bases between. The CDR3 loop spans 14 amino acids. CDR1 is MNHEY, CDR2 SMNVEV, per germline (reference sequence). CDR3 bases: TGTGCCAGCAGTTTACGAGTATACTCCTACGAGCAGTACTTC. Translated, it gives CASSLRVYSYEQYF.

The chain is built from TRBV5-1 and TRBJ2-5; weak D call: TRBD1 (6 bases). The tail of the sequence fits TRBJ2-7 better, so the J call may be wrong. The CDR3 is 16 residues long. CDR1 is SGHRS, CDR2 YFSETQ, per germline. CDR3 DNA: TGCGCCAGCAGCCGACAACAGGGCGCCTCCTCCTACGAGCAGTACTTC. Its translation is CASSRQQGASSYEQYF.

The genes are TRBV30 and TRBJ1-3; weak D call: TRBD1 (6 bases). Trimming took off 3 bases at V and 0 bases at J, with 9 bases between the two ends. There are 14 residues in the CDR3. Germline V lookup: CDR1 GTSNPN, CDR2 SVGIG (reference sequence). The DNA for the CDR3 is TGTGCCTGGAGAGACAGGAACTCTGGAAACACCATATATTTT. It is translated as CAWRDRNSGNTIYF.

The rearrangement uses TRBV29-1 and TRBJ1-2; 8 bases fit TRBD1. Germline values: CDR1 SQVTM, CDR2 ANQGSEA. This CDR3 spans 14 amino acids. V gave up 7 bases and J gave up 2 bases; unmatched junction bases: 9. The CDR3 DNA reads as TGCAGCGCAAGGACAGGGACGGGGAACTATGGCTACACCTTC. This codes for CSARTGTGNYGYTF.

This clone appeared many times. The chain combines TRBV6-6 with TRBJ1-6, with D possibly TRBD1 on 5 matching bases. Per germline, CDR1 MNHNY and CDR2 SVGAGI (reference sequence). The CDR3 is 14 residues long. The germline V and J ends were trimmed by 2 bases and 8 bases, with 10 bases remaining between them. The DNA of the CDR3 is TGTGCCAGCAGTTACAGGGGTGGAGATTCACCCCTCCACTTT. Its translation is CASSYRGGDSPLHF.

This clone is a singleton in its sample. CDR3 sequence (DNA): TGTGCCAGCAGTTACGGGGGCTGGAACACTGAAGCTTTCTTT. Protein: CASSYGGWNTEAFF. The V call is TRBV6-5, the J call TRBJ1-1; maybe TRBD1 (6 bases). CDR1 MNHEY and CDR2 SVGAGI come from the germline V gene. Trimming stripped 2 bases from V and 1 base from J, with 8 bases between. The CDR3 has 14 residues.

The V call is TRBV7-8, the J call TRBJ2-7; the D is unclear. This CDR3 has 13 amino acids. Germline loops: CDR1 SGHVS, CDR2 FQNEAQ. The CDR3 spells CACKQRPAYEQYF. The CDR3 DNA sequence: TGTGCTTGCAAGCAGAGGCCGGCATACGAGCAGTACTTC.

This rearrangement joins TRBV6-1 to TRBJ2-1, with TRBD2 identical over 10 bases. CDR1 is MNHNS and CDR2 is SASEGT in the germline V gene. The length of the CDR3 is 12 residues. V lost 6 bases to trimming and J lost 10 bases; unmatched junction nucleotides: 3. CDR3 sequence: CASRYSGGEQFF. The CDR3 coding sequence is TGTGCCAGCAGGTATAGCGGGGGGGAGCAGTTCTTC.

The DNA for the CDR3 is TGTGCCAGCAGCCGGGAAGGTGGGTGGACTGAAGCTTTCTTT. Protein product: CASSREGGWTEAFF. This chain joins TRBV5-6 and TRBJ1-1, with no clear D. This CDR3 region has 14 residues. In germline, CDR1 is SGHDT, CDR2 YYEEEE. V was clipped by 4 bases and J by 5 bases, with 15 bases between them.

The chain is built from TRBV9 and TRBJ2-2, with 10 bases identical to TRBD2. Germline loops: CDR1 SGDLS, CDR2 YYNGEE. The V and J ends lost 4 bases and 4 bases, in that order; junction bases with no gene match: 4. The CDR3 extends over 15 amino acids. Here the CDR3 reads CASSLRTSGTGELFF. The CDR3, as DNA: TGTGCCAGCAGCCTTAGGACTAGCGGCACCGGGGAGCTGTTTTTT.

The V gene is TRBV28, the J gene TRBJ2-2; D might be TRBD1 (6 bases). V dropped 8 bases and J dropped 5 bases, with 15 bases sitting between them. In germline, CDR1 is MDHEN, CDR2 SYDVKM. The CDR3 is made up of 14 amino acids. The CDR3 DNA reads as TGTGCCAGCTCAGGGGCCGTGCGGACCGGGGAGCTGTTTTTT. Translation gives CASSGAVRTGELFF.

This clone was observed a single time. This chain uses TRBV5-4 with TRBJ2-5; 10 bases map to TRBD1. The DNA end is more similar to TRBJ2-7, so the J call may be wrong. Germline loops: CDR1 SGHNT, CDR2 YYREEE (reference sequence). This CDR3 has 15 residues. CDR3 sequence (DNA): TGTGCCAGCAGCCCGAGGGGACAGGGGAACTACGAGCAGTACTTC. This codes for CASSPRGQGNYEQYF.